The 26 T cell receptor beta chains in this list originate from one sample, sequenced in a study of blood T cell repertoires in COVID-19. The method was immunoSEQ multiplex PCR; TCRdb's version includes in-frame clones alone and lacks a portion of them. The sample lists more than 200,000 clones, 75% to 90% occurring once. The material sequenced was peripheral blood. The receptors come from a man aged 25 to 40 with COVID-19, enrolled during active disease.

This clone has a handful of counts. The chain is built from TRBV14 and TRBJ2-1; 9 nucleotides line up with TRBD1. The CDR3 has 16 residues. In germline, CDR1 is SGHDN, CDR2 FVKESK. V was clipped by 0 bases and J by 8 bases; unmatched bases: 8. Here the CDR3 DNA reads TGTGCCAGCAGCCAAGAACAGGGGGCGCGACTAGATGAGCAGTTCTTC. Translating gives CASSQEQGARLDEQFF.

This clone appeared a single time. The chain uses TRBV5-5 and TRBJ1-2; no firm D call. The CDR3 is 13 amino acids. Germline V gene sequence: CDR1 SGHKS, CDR2 YYEKEE (reference sequence). V gave up 0 bases and J gave up 5 bases, with 8 bases separating them. Here the CDR3 reads CASSLAVGYGYTF. CDR3 sequence (DNA): TGTGCCAGCAGCTTGGCCGTCGGGTATGGCTACACCTTC.

As concerns this clone: The identical CDR3 is also encoded by other nucleotide sequences in the sample. The rearrangement joins TRBV6-5 to TRBJ1-2; 7 bases fit TRBD1. The V segment lost 6 bases and the J segment 2 bases; nucleotides outside the gene matches: 3. The CDR3 extends over 13 amino acids. The germline V gene has CDR1 MNHEY and CDR2 SVGAGI. The CDR3 coding sequence is TGTGCCAGCAGGAGGGACAGCAACTATGGCTACACCTTC. Translated, it gives CASRRDSNYGYTF.

The CDR3 sequence: CASGKESGQPQHF. Written as DNA, the CDR3 is TGTGCTAGTGGCAAGGAGTCGGGTCAGCCCCAGCATTTT. The chain is built from TRBV12-5 and TRBJ1-5; D gene unclear. The CDR3 consists of 13 residues. The germline gives CDR1 LGHNT, CDR2 FRNRAP. Trimming removed 6 bases from V and 6 bases from J, with 12 bases in between. Full variable domain (missing parts from reference TRBV12-5 and TRBJ1-5): DARVTQTPRHKVTEMGQEVTMRCQPILGHNTVFWYRQTMMQGLELLAYFRNRAPLDDSGMPKDRFSAEMPDATLATLKIQPSEPRDSAVYFCASGKESGQPQHFGDGTRLSIL.

V usage is TRBV7-8 and J usage is TRBJ1-2; TRBD1 matches 10 bases. Germline loops: CDR1 SGHVS, CDR2 FQNEAQ. This CDR3 comprises 15 residues. The V and J ends lost 6 bases and 6 bases, in that order; junction bases with no gene match: 10. DNA of the CDR3: TGTGCCAGCAGACGAATGACAGGGGGCGCGGATGGCTACACCTTC. Protein sequence: CASRRMTGGADGYTF.

The chain uses TRBV28 and TRBJ1-5, with 8 nucleotides matching TRBD1. Germline CDR1 and CDR2: MDHEN and SYDVKM. Unmatched junction bases numbered 9, after V lost 5 bases and J lost 0 bases. The CDR3 has 17 amino acids. The CDR3 region is CASSPPLGQGSNQPQHF. CDR3 DNA sequence: TGTGCCAGCAGTCCGCCGCTAGGACAGGGTAGCAATCAGCCCCAGCATTTT.

This clone was picked up one time. The chain joins TRBV18 to TRBJ1-2, with 9 nucleotides matching TRBD1. J gave up 8 bases and V 2 bases, and 6 bases lay outside the gene matches. Germline V gene lookup returns CDR1 KGHSH and CDR2 LQKENI. This CDR3 comprises 14 residues. In DNA form, the CDR3 reads TGTGCCAGCTCACCATCTACAGGGGGCTCAGGCTACACCTTC. Residues: CASSPSTGGSGYTF.

The chain employs TRBV7-6 and TRBJ2-1; 9 bases match TRBD1. The CDR3 sequence is 16 residues long. The V gene end was trimmed by 1 base and the J gene end by 0 bases; junction bases not matched to a gene: 1. CDR1 is SGHVS and CDR2 is FNYEAQ in the germline V gene. The DNA of the CDR3 is TGTGCCAGCAGCTTAGGGGGACAGGGCTCCTACAATGAGCAGTTCTTC. It is translated as CASSLGGQGSYNEQFF.

This clone was recorded once. This rearrangement joins TRBV30 to TRBJ2-1; 11 nucleotides line up with TRBD2. Germline V lookup: CDR1 GTSNPN, CDR2 SVGIG (reference sequence). The CDR3 runs 18 residues. After removal of 2 bases from V and 0 bases from J, the junction contained 9 bases not matched to a gene. The CDR3: CAWSSKTSGKSSYNEQFF. CDR3 in DNA: TGTGCCTGGAGTAGTAAGACTAGCGGGAAGAGCTCCTACAATGAGCAGTTCTTC.

The genes are TRBV28 and TRBJ2-7; a weak D match, TRBD2 (6 bases). Trimming pared 8 bases from V and 6 bases from J, leaving 14 bases between. This CDR3 comprises 12 residues. CDR1 MDHEN and CDR2 SYDVKM come from the germline V gene. This CDR3 reads CASRENESEQYF. DNA for the CDR3: TGTGCCAGCCGGGAGAATGAGAGCGAGCAGTACTTC.

The gene calls are TRBV4-3 and TRBJ2-7; perhaps TRBD1 as D (6 bases). V was clipped by 0 bases and J by 7 bases, with 22 bases between them. The CDR3 is made up of 17 amino acids. The germline V gene has CDR1 LGHNA and CDR2 YSLEER. CDR3 loop: CASSQDRFSDSTEEQYF. CDR3 DNA sequence: TGCGCCAGCAGCCAAGATAGATTCTCGGACAGCACGGAAGAGCAGTACTTC.

This clone occurred once. The chain uses TRBV6-5 and TRBJ2-1; 13 bases match TRBD2. The junction had 6 bases not matched to a gene; V was cut back by 5 bases and J by 8 bases. Per the germline V gene, CDR1 is MNHEY and CDR2 is SVGAGI. The CDR3 consists of 15 residues. The CDR3 DNA is TGTGCCAGCAGTCGGACTAGCGGGAGTTGGGATGAGCAGTTCTTC. It is translated as CASSRTSGSWDEQFF.

V is TRBV25-1 and J is TRBJ2-7; TRBD1 aligns across 8 bases. Germline-derived CDR1 and CDR2 are MGHDK and SYGVNS. V was pared by 4 bases and J by 2 bases, with 4 bases of the junction left unmatched. This CDR3 region has 14 residues. As DNA, the CDR3 is TGTGCCAGCAGTGCTCCGACAGGGGCCTACGAGCAGTACTTC. It translates to CASSAPTGAYEQYF.

This chain uses TRBV15 with TRBJ1-1; D remains ambiguous. The CDR3 length is 15 residues. Germline V gene lookup returns CDR1 LNHNV and CDR2 YYDKDF (reference sequence). Trimming cost V 5 bases and J 6 bases, with 19 bases left between them. The CDR3 reads CATSFAGSSGSEAFF. CDR3 in DNA: TGTGCCACCAGCTTTGCCGGGAGCTCCGGGTCTGAAGCTTTCTTT.

The J gene is TRBJ2-1, the V gene TRBV12-3 or TRBV12-4, with a possible D match to TRBD1 (7 bases). The CDR3 contains 13 residues. The germline V and J ends were trimmed by 6 bases and 7 bases, with 13 bases remaining between them. CDR3 sequence: CASRPTGRNEQFF. The CDR3 DNA follows: TGTGCCAGCAGGCCGACAGGGAGGAATGAGCAGTTCTTC.

V usage is TRBV29-1 and J usage is TRBJ1-2, with a tentative D call TRBD1 (6 bases). Germline V gene data show CDR1 as SQVTM and CDR2 as ANQGSEA. The V end was cut by 6 bases, the J end by 5 bases, with 13 bases between. CDR3 length equals 12 residues. CDR3 sequence reads: CSVGLGAYGYTF. The CDR3 coding sequence is TGCAGCGTAGGTTTGGGGGCTTATGGCTACACCTTC.

The chain has TRBV7-2 and TRBJ1-2, with TRBD1 matching 8 bases. With 5 bases clipped from V and 6 bases from J, the junction kept 5 bases outside the gene matches. The germline V gene has CDR1 SGHTA and CDR2 FQGNSA. The CDR3 contains 13 residues. The CDR3 DNA reads TGTGCCAGCAGCAACAGGGGGGGGAATGGCTACACCTTC. This gives the protein CASSNRGGNGYTF.

The chain links TRBV6-5 to TRBJ1-2, with a weak D call TRBD1 (6 bases). Between the trimmed V and J ends, which lost 2 bases and 2 bases, there was a span of 12 bases. The CDR3 has 15 residues. The V gene's germline CDR1 is MNHEY and CDR2 SVGAGI. The CDR3 coding sequence is TGTGCCAGCAGTTACCAGAATGACAGGAACTATGGCTACACCTTC. Protein product: CASSYQNDRNYGYTF.

The genes are TRBV7-6 and TRBJ1-2, with 8 bases identical to TRBD1. V was pared by 5 bases and J by 6 bases, with 14 bases of the junction left unmatched. CDR3 length equals 16 residues. Germline V gene lookup returns CDR1 SGHVS and CDR2 FNYEAQ. CDR3 bases: TGTGCCAGCAGCCCACGGACAGGGTTAGCCCCCGATGGCTACACCTTC. Translating gives CASSPRTGLAPDGYTF. The full variable domain, completed using reference TRBV7-6 and TRBJ1-2, is GAGVSQSPRYKVTKRGQDVALRCDPISGHVSLYWYRQALGQGPEFLTYFNYEAQQDKSGLPNDRFSAERPEGSISTLTIQRTEQRDSAMYRCASSPRTGLAPDGYTFGSGTRLTVV.

This chain uses TRBV7-2 with TRBJ2-1; 15 bases agree with TRBD2. Germline-derived CDR1 and CDR2 are SGHTA and FQGNSA. The CDR3 spans 16 residues. Trimming at V came to 1 base and at J to 7 bases, leaving 2 bases not matched to a gene. Here the CDR3 reads CASSLGGTSGRNEQFF. The CDR3 DNA is TGTGCCAGCAGCTTAGGGGGGACTAGCGGGAGGAATGAGCAGTTCTTC. Supplemented by reference TRBV7-2 and TRBJ2-1, the full variable domain reads GAGVSQSPSNKVTEKGKDVELRCDPISGHTALYWYRQSLGQGLEFLIYFQGNSAPDKSGLPSDRFSAERTGGSVSTLTIQRTQQEDSAVYLCASSLGGTSGRNEQFFGPGTRLTVL.

J is TRBJ1-4 and V is TRBV18; D is unclear. Looked up from germline, CDR1 is KGHSH and CDR2 is LQKENI. With 3 bases removed from V and 8 bases from J, the gap between germline ends came to 19 bases. The CDR3 has 16 amino acids. In nucleotides, the CDR3 is TGTGCCAGCTCACCTCCCGGGGAGGGAGTTCGAGAAAAACTGTTTTTT. Its protein is CASSPPGEGVREKLFF.

V usage is TRBV7-3 and J usage is TRBJ2-2; 12 bases are a match to TRBD1. J gave up 4 bases and V 5 bases, and 2 bases lay outside the gene matches. Germline-derived CDR1 and CDR2 are SGHTA and FQGTGA. The CDR3 extends over 15 amino acids. The CDR3 region is CASSEGQGATGELFF. The CDR3 nucleotides read TGTGCCAGCAGCGAGGGACAGGGGGCCACCGGGGAGCTGTTTTTT.

This clone was seen a few times. The J gene is TRBJ1-2, the V gene TRBV24-1; D may be TRBD1 (6 bases). From germline, CDR1 is KGHDR and CDR2 SFDVKD. Trimming stripped 3 bases from V and 8 bases from J, with 12 bases between. The CDR3 has 13 residues. The CDR3 nucleotides are TGTGCCACCAGTGATCGAAGGGGGAACGGCTACACCTTC. Translated: CATSDRRGNGYTF.

This chain joins TRBV5-1 and TRBJ2-7; 12 positions agree with TRBD1. Trimming removed 1 base from V and 6 bases from J; junction bases left unmatched: 5. Germline V CDR1 and CDR2: SGHRS, YFSETQ. This CDR3 spans 15 amino acids. The CDR3 DNA reads TGCGCCAGCAGCTTGTGGGGACAGGGGGCGAGCGAGCAGTACTTC. It codes for CASSLWGQGASEQYF.

V gene TRBV28 combines with J gene TRBJ2-1, with TRBD2 matching 10 bases. V lost 0 bases to trimming and J lost 9 bases; unmatched junction nucleotides: 8. Germline CDR1 is MDHEN and CDR2 is SYDVKM. The length of the CDR3 is 16 residues. DNA for the CDR3: TGTGCCAGCAGTTTATGGGGTCTAGCGGGAGTACTTGAGCAGTTCTTC. It specifies CASSLWGLAGVLEQFF.

The chain carries TRBV19 and TRBJ1-4; 8 bases are a match to TRBD1. CDR1 LNHDA and CDR2 SQIVND come from the germline V gene (reference sequence). Losses at the gene ends were 9 bases for V and 1 base for J; bases not matched to a gene: 19. The CDR3 is made up of 19 amino acids. This chain's CDR3 is CASEKADSTGVGTNEKLFF. In DNA form, the CDR3 reads TGTGCCAGCGAGAAAGCCGACTCGACAGGGGTTGGAACTAATGAAAAACTGTTTTTT.